The 18 T cell receptor beta chains given below trace back to one sample, sequenced in a study of regulatory T cells in long-lasting Graves disease. CDR3-region Arm-PCR and iRepertoire HTBI primers produced the TCR beta libraries. Via MiXCR, TCRdb re-called the multiplex PCR reads, giving one row per CDR3 protein. The table includes about 520,000 distinct CDR3 sequences, more than 10% detected once. Time point: newly diagnosed GD, antithyroid drugs for less than 3 months. RNA isolated from PBMCs was used to make the TCR library. This same sample was also taken into another study, of T cells in Graves' hyperthyroidism and ophthalmopathy.

Source: peripheral blood mononuclear cells (PBMCs), taken at new diagnosis, from a patient treated with antithyroid drugs. These receptors came from a woman aged 25 to 39 with Graves disease.

The gene calls are TRBV6-2 or TRBV6-3 and TRBJ1-2; D possibly corresponds to TRBD1 (5 bases). Trimming removed 2 bases from V and 4 bases from J, with 8 bases in between. The CDR3 has 13 residues. Germline V lookup: CDR1 MNHEY, CDR2 SVGEGT. The CDR3 sequence: CASSYRGGYGYTF. The DNA for the CDR3 is TGTGCCAGCAGTTACCGCGGGGGCTATGGCTACACCTTC.

This clonotype has just a few counts. This chain links TRBV11-3 with TRBJ2-7, with D perhaps given as TRBD1 or TRBD2 (6 bases each). Germline-derived CDR1 and CDR2 are SGHNT and YENEEA. The CDR3 loop spans 15 amino acids. V was cut by 4 bases and J by 7 bases, with 20 bases left in between. The CDR3 region is CASSSRRTAAGEQYF. The CDR3 DNA is TGTGCCAGCAGCTCCCGGCGGACAGCGGCGGGGGAGCAGTACTTC.

This clonotype has a count of ten or more. Written as DNA, the CDR3 is TGCGCCAGCAGCCAATTCGACAGACCCAATGAGCAGTTCTTC. Its translation: CASSQFDRPNEQFF. V and J are TRBV5-1 and TRBJ2-1; a weak D match, TRBD1 (5 bases). Germline V lookup: CDR1 SGHRS, CDR2 YFSETQ. Deletions cut 4 bases from V and 6 bases from J, with 14 bases between. The CDR3 length is 14 residues.

This clonotype was detected ten times or more. This rearrangement joins TRBV7-2 to TRBJ2-1; 11 bases align to TRBD1. The junction had 3 bases not matched to a gene; V was cut back by 0 bases and J by 8 bases. The CDR3 length is 15 residues. Germline values: CDR1 SGHTA, CDR2 FQGNSA. CDR3 nucleotides: TGTGCCAGCAGCTTAGCGGGACAGGGGGGGGATGAGCAGTTCTTC. It specifies CASSLAGQGGDEQFF. Variable domain in full (rest from reference TRBV7-2 and TRBJ2-1): GAGVSQSPSNKVTEKGKDVELRCDPISGHTALYWYRQSLGQGLEFLIYFQGNSAPDKSGLPSDRFSAERTGGSVSTLTIQRTQQEDSAVYLCASSLAGQGGDEQFFGPGTRLTVL.

This clonotype came up many times. This rearrangement joins TRBV29-1 to TRBJ2-5; tentatively, D is TRBD2 (6 bases). V was trimmed by 6 bases and J by 2 bases, leaving 10 bases between them. This CDR3 is built from 12 residues. The germline V gene encodes CDR1 SQVTM and CDR2 ANQGSEA. The CDR3 bases are TGCAGCGTCTTAGCGGTTCAAGAGACCCAGTACTTC. Protein: CSVLAVQETQYF.

This clonotype was observed at least ten times. The chain uses TRBV27 and TRBJ1-1; TRBD1 matches 7 bases. CDR1 and CDR2 from the germline V gene are MNHEY and SMNVEV (reference sequence). This CDR3 has 14 residues. Trimming took 5 bases from V and 2 from J; bases not matched to a gene: 5. In DNA form, the CDR3 reads TGTGCCAGCAGTCACAGGGGAGGTAACACTGAAGCTTTCTTT. Translated, it gives CASSHRGGNTEAFF.

The chain links TRBV9 to TRBJ1-4, with a weak D call TRBD1 (5 bases). This CDR3 spans 13 amino acids. Germline V lookup: CDR1 SGDLS, CDR2 YYNGEE. Trimming took off 4 bases at V and 11 bases at J, with 15 bases between the two ends. The CDR3: CASSPLDGGKLFF. The CDR3 DNA sequence: TGTGCCAGCAGCCCCCTGGACGGGGGGAAACTGTTTTTT.

This clonotype was observed at least ten times. The rearrangement joins TRBV20-1 to TRBJ2-1; 8 nucleotides line up with TRBD2. The trim removed 6 bases at V and 1 base at J, leaving 2 bases unmatched. The CDR3 spans 13 residues. Germline CDR1 is DFQATT and CDR2 is SNEGSKA (reference sequence). The CDR3: CSALAGSYNEQFF. The CDR3 DNA reads TGCAGTGCCCTAGCGGGTTCCTACAATGAGCAGTTCTTC.

This chain connects TRBV4-1 to TRBJ2-2; D unclear. The CDR3 is 14 amino acids. Between the trimmed V and J ends, which lost 1 base and 4 bases, there was a span of 7 bases. Germline lookup yields CDR1 MGHRA and CDR2 YSYEKL. DNA of the CDR3: TGCGCCAGCAGCCAAGTACAGATCACCGGGGAGCTGTTTTTT. Its protein product is CASSQVQITGELFF.

This clonotype was recorded at least ten times. The chain carries TRBV5-6 and TRBJ2-3, with a possible D match to TRBD2 (5 bases). Germline values: CDR1 SGHDT, CDR2 YYEEEE. V was shortened by 0 bases and J by 1 base, with 9 bases between the two germline ends. This CDR3 is built from 15 residues. This CDR3 is CASSLEGSGTDTQYF. CDR3 DNA sequence: TGTGCCAGCAGCTTGGAGGGTAGCGGCACAGATACGCAGTATTTT.

This clonotype appeared many times. The V call is TRBV7-9, the J call TRBJ2-6, with D perhaps matching TRBD2 (6 bases). V was pared by 0 bases and J by 0 bases, with 9 bases between. This CDR3 has 17 residues. Germline CDR1 SEHNR, CDR2 FQNEAQ (reference sequence). The CDR3 DNA reads TGTGCCAGCAGCTTAGCAGGAGGGAACTCTGGGGCCAACGTCCTGACTTTC. It translates to CASSLAGGNSGANVLTF.

This clonotype was observed many times. V usage is TRBV5-1 and J usage is TRBJ1-2; 7 bases agree with TRBD1. Germline CDR1 SGHRS, CDR2 YFSETQ. The CDR3 covers 13 residues. J gave up 8 bases and V 4 bases, and 8 bases lay outside the gene matches. The DNA for the CDR3 is TGCGCCAGCAGCGATAACAGGGGATACGGCTACACCTTC. Amino acid sequence: CASSDNRGYGYTF.

This clonotype has ten or more counts. This chain uses TRBV7-9 with TRBJ2-7; 11 nucleotides match TRBD1. The trim removed 2 bases at V and 5 bases at J, leaving 14 bases unmatched. CDR1 and CDR2 from the germline V gene are SEHNR and FQNEAQ (reference sequence). The CDR3 contains 18 residues. The CDR3 bases are TGTGCCAGCAGCTTACTGGACAGGGGGCGAACTGGCTCGCACGAGCAGTACTTC. Its translation is CASSLLDRGRTGSHEQYF.

This clonotype was seen ten or more times. The V gene is TRBV10-3, the J gene TRBJ1-1; no clear D. The CDR3 contains 13 residues. Germline values: CDR1 ENHRY, CDR2 SYGVKD. V lost 6 bases, J lost 0 bases, and 8 bases lay in between. In DNA, the CDR3 is TGTGCCATCAGGAGGACGGTGAACACTGAAGCTTTCTTT. Its protein is CAIRRTVNTEAFF.

This clonotype was found many times. V is TRBV11-2 and J is TRBJ2-2; tentatively, D is TRBD2 (6 bases). Trimming took off 5 bases at V and 3 bases at J, with 10 bases between the two ends. Germline V gene sequence: CDR1 SGHAT, CDR2 FQNNGV. This CDR3 comprises 14 residues. Here the CDR3 reads CASSRGGDTGELFF. CDR3 bases: TGTGCCAGCAGCAGGGGCGGGGACACCGGGGAGCTGTTTTTT.

The sample holds a few counts of this clonotype. The chain is built from TRBV5-6 and TRBJ1-4; TRBD1 is a possible D gene (6 bases). The CDR3 extends over 18 amino acids. Trimming took 0 bases from V and 6 from J, leaving 21 bases between them. The germline V gene has CDR1 SGHDT and CDR2 YYEEEE. The CDR3: CASSLGARMDSGDEKLFF. The CDR3 region has the DNA TGTGCCAGCAGCTTGGGCGCGCGCATGGACAGCGGTGATGAAAAACTGTTTTTT.

A word on this clonotype: Just one base apart from a much larger clone, this may be a read error. The chain joins TRBV19 to TRBJ2-7, with 9 nucleotides matching TRBD2. Germline trimming cut 7 bases from V and 7 bases from J; bases unmatched to any gene: 17. CDR1 and CDR2 (germline): LNHDA, SQIVND (reference sequence). This CDR3 has 16 residues. The CDR3 sequence is CASITPTSGRYNEQYF. The DNA of the CDR3 is TGTGCCAGTATTACCCCAACCAGCGGGAGGTACAATGAGCAGTACTTC.

This clonotype came up many times. This chain connects TRBV6-1 to TRBJ2-1; TRBD2 agrees at 8 bases. The CDR3 is 14 amino acids. CDR1 is MNHNS and CDR2 is SASEGT in the germline V gene. Trimming took 6 bases from V and 8 from J; bases not matched to a gene: 9. CDR3 sequence reads: CASSTGLGYDEQFF. For the CDR3, the DNA is TGTGCCAGCAGCACGGGACTAGGATACGATGAGCAGTTCTTC.